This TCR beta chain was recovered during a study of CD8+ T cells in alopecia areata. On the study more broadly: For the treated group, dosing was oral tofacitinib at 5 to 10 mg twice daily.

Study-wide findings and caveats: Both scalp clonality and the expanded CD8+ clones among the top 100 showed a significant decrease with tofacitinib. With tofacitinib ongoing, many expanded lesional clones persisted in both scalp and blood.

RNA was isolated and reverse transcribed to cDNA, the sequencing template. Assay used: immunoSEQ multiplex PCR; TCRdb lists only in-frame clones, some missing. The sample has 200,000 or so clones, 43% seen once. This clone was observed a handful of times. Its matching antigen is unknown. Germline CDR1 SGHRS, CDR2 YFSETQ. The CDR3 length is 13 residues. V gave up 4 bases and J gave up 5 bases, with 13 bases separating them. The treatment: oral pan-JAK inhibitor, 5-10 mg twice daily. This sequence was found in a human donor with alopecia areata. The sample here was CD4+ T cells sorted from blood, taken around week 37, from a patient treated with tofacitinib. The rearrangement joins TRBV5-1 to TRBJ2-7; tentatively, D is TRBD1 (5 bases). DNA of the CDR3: TGCGCCAGCAGCCCGACAGACAGCCACGAGCAGTACTTC. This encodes CASSPTDSHEQYF. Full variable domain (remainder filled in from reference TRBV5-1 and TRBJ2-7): KAGVTQTPRYLIKTRGQQVTLSCSPISGHRSVSWYQQTPGQGLQFLFEYFSETQRNKGNFPGRFSGRQFSNSRSEMNVSTLELGDSALYLCASSPTDSHEQYFGPGTRLTVT.